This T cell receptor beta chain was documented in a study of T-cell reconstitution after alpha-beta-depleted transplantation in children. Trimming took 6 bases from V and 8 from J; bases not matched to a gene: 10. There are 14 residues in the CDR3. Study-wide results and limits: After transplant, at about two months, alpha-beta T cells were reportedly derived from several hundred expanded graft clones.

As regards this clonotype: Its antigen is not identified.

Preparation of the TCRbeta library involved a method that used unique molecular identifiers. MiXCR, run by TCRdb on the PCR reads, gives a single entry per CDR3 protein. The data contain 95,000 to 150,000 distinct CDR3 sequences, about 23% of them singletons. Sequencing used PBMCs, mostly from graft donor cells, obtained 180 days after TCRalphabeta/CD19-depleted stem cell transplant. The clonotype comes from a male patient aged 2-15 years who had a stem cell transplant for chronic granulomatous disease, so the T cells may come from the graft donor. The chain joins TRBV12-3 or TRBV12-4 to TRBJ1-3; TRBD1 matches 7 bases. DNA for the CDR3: TGTGCCAGCAGCCCAACAGGGGTTGTGTACACCATATATTTT. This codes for CASSPTGVVYTIYF.